Included here is one T cell receptor (beta chain) sequence, with context. Authors of the study amplified TCR beta CDR3 regions from RNA transcripts. Researchers ran a first-round RT-PCR on the TCR CDR3 using the HTBI primer set. Via MiXCR, TCRdb re-called the multiplex PCR reads, giving one row per CDR3 protein. Of about 660,000 distinct CDR3 sequences detected, roughly 45% appear once; the ten largest clones hold less than 9%. The sample originates from a study of T cells in Graves' hyperthyroidism and ophthalmopathy. CDR3 length equals 16 residues. The ends were cut back, 5 bases at V and 6 bases at J, with 23 bases in the middle. Germline assignment: CDR1 SEHNR and CDR2 FQNEAQ (reference sequence).

This chain connects TRBV7-9 to TRBJ2-7; weak D call: TRBD1 (6 bases). The sample comprised peripheral blood or thyroid tissue (not recorded which). The TCR comes from an adult man with Graves' disease, either hyperthyroidism or ophthalmopathy (not recorded which). CDR3 coding DNA: TGTGCCAGCAGCCTATACACAGGGCCCTCAGTGGGCGAGCAGTACTTC. Encoded protein: CASSLYTGPSVGEQYF.